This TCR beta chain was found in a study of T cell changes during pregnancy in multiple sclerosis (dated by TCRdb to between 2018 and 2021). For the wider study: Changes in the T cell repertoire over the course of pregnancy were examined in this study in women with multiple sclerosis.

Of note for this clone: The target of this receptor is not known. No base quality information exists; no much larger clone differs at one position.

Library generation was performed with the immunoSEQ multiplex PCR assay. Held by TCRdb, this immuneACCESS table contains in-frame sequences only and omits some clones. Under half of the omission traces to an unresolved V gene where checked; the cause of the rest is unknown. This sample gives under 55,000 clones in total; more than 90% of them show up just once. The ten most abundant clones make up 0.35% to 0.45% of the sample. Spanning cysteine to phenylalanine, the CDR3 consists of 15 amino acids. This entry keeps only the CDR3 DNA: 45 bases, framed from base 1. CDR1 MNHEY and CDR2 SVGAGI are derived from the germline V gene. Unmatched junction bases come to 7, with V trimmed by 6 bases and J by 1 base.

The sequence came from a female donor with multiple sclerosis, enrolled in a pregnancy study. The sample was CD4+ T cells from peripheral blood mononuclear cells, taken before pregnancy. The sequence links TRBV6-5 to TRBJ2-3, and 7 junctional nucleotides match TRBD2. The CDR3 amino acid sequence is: CASRSGKPGTDTQYF. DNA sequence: TGTGCCAGCAGGAGCGGGAAGCCCGGCACAGATACGCAGTATTTT.